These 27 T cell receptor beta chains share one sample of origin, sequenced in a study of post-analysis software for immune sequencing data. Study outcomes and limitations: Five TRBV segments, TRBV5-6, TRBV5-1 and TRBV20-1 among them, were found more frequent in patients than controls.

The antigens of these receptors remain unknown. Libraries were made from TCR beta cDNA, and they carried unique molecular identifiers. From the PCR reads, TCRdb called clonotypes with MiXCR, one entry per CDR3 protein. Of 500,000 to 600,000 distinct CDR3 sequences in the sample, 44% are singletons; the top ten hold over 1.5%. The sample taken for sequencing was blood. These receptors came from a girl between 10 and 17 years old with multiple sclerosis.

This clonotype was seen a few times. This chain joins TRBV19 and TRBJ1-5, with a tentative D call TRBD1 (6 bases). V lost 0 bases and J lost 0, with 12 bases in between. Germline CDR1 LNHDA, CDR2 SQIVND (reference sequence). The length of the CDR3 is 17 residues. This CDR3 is CASSIDLGGYSNQPQHF. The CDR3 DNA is TGTGCCAGTAGTATAGATCTCGGGGGCTATAGCAATCAGCCCCAGCATTTT.

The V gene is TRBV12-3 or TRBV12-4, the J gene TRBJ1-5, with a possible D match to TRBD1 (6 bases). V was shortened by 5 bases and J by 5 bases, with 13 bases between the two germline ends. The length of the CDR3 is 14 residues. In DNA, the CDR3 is TGTGCCAGCAGTCCCTCAGGGGCCCATCAGCCCCAGCATTTT. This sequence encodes CASSPSGAHQPQHF.

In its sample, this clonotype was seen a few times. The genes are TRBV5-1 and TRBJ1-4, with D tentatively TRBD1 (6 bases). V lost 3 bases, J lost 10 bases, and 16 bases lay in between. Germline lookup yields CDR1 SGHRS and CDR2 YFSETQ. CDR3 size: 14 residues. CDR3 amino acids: CASSSGLEGGKLFF. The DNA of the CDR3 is TGCGCCAGCAGCTCGGGCTTGGAAGGGGGAAAACTGTTTTTT.

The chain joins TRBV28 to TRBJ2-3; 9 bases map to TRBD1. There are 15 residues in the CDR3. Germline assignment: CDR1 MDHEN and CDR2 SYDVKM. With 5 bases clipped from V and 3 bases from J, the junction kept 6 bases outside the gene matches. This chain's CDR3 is CASSRDRVTTDTQYF. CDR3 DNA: TGTGCCAGCAGTCGGGACAGGGTGACGACAGATACGCAGTATTTT.

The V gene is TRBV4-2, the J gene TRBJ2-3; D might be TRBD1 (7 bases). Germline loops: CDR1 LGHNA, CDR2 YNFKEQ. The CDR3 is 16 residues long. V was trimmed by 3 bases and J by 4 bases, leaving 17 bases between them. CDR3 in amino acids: CASSQSPGQRADTQYF. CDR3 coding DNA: TGTGCCAGCAGCCAGTCTCCGGGACAGCGGGCAGATACGCAGTATTTT.

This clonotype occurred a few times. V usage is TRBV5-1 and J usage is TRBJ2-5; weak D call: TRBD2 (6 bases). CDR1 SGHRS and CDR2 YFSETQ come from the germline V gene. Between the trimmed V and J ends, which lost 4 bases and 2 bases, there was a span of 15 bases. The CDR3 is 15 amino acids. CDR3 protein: CASSLRLGWQETQYF. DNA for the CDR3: TGCGCCAGCAGCCTGCGACTAGGGTGGCAAGAGACCCAGTACTTC.

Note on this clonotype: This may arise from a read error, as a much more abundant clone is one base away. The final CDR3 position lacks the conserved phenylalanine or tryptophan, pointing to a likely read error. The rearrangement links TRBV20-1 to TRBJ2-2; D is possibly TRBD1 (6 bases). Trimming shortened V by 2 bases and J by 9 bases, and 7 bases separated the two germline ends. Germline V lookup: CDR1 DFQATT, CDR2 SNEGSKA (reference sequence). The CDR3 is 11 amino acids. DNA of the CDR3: TGCAGTGCTAGACAGGGGTGGGAGCTGTTTGTT. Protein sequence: CSARQGWELFV.

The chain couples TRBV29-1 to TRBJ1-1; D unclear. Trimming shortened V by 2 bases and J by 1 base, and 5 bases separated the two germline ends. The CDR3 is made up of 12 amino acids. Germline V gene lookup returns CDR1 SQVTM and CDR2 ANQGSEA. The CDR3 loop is CSVERRNTEAFF. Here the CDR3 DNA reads TGCAGCGTTGAAAGGAGGAACACTGAAGCTTTCTTT.

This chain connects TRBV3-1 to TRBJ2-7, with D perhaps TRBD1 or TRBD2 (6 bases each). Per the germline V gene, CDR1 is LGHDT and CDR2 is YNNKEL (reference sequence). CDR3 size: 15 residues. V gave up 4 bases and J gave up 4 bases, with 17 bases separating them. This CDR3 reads CASSLKGGPLYEQYF. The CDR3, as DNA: TGTGCCAGCAGCCTTAAGGGGGGCCCTTTATACGAGCAGTACTTC.

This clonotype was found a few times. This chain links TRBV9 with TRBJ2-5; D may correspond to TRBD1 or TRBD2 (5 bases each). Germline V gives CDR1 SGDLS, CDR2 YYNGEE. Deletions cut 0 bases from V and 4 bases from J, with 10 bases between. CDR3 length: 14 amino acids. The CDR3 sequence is CASSVALGPETQYF. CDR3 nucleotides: TGTGCCAGCAGCGTAGCGTTGGGACCAGAGACCCAGTACTTC.

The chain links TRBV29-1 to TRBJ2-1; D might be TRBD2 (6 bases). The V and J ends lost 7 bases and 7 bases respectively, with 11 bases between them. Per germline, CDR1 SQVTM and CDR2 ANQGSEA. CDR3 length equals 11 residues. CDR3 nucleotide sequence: TGCAGCGAAAACGGGGGAAATGAGCAGTTCTTC. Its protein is CSENGGNEQFF.

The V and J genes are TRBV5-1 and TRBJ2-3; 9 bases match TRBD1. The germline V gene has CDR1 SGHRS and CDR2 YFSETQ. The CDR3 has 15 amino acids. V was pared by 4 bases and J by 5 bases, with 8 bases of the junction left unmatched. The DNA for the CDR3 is TGCGCCAGCAGCCTGTACAGGGGGCTGGAAGATACGCAGTATTTT. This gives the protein CASSLYRGLEDTQYF. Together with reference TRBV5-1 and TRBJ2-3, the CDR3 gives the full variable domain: KAGVTQTPRYLIKTRGQQVTLSCSPISGHRSVSWYQQTPGQGLQFLFEYFSETQRNKGNFPGRFSGRQFSNSRSEMNVSTLELGDSALYLCASSLYRGLEDTQYFGPGTRLTVL.

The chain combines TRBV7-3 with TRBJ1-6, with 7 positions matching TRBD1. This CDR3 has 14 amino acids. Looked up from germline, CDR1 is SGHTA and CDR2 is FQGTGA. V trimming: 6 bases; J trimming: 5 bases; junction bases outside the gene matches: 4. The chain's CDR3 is CASRGQTDNSPLHF. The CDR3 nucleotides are TGTGCCAGCAGGGGACAGACTGATAATTCACCCCTCCACTTT.

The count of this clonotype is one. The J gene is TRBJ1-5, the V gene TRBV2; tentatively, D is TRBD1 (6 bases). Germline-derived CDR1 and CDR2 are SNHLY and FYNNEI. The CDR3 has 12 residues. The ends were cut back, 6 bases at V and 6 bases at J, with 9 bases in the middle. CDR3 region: CASRGDTQPQHF. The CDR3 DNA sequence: TGTGCCAGCAGAGGGGACACTCAGCCCCAGCATTTT.

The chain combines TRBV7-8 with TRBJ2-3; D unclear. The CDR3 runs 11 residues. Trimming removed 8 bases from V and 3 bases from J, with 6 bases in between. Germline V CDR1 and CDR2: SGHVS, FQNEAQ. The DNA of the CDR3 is TGTGCCAGCGGCGTGACAGATACGCAGTATTTT. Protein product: CASGVTDTQYF.

The CDR3 sequence: CASRTDGGSYNEQFF. CDR3 in DNA: TGTGCCAGCAGGACTGACGGCGGGAGTTACAATGAGCAGTTCTTC. This chain uses TRBV12-3 or TRBV12-4 with TRBJ2-1, with 7 bases identical to TRBD2. The CDR3 is 15 residues long. The ends lost 6 bases at V and 4 bases at J; junction bases unmatched: 9.

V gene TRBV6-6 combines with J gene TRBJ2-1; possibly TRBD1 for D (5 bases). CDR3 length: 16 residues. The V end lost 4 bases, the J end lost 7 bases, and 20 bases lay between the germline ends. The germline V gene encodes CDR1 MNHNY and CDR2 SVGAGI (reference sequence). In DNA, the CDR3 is TGTGCCAGCAGTTCCATGACAGAGAGTGCAAGAAATGAGCAGTTCTTC. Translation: CASSSMTESARNEQFF.

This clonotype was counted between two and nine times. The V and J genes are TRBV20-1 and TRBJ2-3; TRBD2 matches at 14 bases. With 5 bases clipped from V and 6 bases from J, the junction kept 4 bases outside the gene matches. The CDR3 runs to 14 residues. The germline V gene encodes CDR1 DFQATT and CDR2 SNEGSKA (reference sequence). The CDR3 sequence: CSALGLAGVDTQYF. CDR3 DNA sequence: TGCAGTGCTCTGGGACTAGCGGGGGTCGATACGCAGTATTTT.

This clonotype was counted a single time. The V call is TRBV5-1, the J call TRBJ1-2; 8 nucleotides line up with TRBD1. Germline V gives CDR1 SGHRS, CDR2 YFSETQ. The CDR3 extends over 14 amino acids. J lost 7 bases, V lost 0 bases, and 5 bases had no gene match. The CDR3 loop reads CASSLEGRGPGYTF. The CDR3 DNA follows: TGCGCCAGCAGCTTGGAGGGCAGGGGGCCTGGCTACACCTTC.

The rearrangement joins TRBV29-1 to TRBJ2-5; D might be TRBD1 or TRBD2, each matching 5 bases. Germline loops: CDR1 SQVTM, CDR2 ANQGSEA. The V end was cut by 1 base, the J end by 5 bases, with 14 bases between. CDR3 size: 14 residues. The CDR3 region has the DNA TGCAGCGTTGAAGCTTCCGGGGCGCGGGAGACCCAGTACTTC. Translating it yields CSVEASGARETQYF. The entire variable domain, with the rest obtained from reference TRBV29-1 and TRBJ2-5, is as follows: SAVISQKPSRDICQRGTSLTIQCQVDSQVTMMFWYRQQPGQSLTLIATANQGSEATYESGFVIDKFPISRPNLTFSTLTVSNMSPEDSSIYLCSVEASGARETQYFGPGTRLLVL.

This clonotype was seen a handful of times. CDR3 sequence reads: CASSVATYNEQYF. CDR3 coding DNA: TGTGCCAGCAGCGTAGCCACCTACAATGAGCAGTACTTC. This chain uses TRBV9 with TRBJ2-1; D not certain. The J call may not be correct, given that the DNA end is closer to TRBJ2-7. This CDR3 has 13 amino acids. The germline gives CDR1 SGDLS, CDR2 YYNGEE.

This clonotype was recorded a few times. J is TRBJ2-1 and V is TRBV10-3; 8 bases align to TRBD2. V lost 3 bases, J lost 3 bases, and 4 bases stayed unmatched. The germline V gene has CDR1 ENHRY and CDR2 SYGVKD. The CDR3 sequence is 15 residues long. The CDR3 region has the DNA TGTGCCATCAGTGAAGGTCTAGCGGGCTACAATGAGCAGTTCTTC. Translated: CAISEGLAGYNEQFF.

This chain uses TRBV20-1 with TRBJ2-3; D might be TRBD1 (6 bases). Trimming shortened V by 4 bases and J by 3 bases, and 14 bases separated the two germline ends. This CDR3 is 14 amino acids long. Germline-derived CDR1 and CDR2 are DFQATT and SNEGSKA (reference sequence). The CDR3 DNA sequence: TGCAGTGCTACTGCAGGGGCTCGTACAGATACGCAGTATTTT. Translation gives CSATAGARTDTQYF.

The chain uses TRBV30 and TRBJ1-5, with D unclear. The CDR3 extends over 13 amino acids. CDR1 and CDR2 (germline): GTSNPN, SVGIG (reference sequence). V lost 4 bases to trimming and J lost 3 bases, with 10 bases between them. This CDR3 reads CAWTDNPNQPQHF. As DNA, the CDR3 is TGTGCCTGGACGGATAATCCCAATCAGCCCCAGCATTTT.

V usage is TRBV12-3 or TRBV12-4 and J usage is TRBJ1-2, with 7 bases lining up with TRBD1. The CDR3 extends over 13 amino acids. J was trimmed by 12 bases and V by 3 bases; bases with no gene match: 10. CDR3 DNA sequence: TGTGCCAGCAGTTTGTGGGACAGCCGAGAAAACACCTTC. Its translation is CASSLWDSRENTF.

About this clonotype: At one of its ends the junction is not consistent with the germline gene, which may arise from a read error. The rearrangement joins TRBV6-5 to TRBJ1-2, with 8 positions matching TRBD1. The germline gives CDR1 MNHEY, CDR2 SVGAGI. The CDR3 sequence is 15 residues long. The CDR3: CVSSQMTGVGYGYTF. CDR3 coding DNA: TGTGTCAGCAGCCAGATGACAGGGGTTGGCTATGGCTACACCTTC.

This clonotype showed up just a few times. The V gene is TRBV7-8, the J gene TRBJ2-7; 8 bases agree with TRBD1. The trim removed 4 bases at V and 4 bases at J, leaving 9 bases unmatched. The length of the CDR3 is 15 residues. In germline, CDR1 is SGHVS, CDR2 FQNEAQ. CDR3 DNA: TGTGCCAGCAGCTCCACGGACAGGGCTTGGTACGAGCAGTACTTC. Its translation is CASSSTDRAWYEQYF.